This TCR beta chain was observed in a study of T cells after yellow fever vaccination. Study as a whole: Researchers used SMART-Seq v4 Ultra Low Input to prepare fractions that had low cell numbers. Study-level points and caveats: Among primary-vaccination clones, most reappeared after the booster, at approximately 97% for CD4 and 85% to 90% for CD8. Some clonotypes, a small share, were shared between CD4 and CD8 compartments.

This clonotype was seen a handful of times. The antigen remains undetermined. This CDR3 has 14 residues. Germline V gene sequence: CDR1 LGHNA, CDR2 YSLEER. V shed 5 bases, J shed 2 bases, and the junction held 6 bases outside the gene matches. By 5'RACE template switching, TCR cDNA was produced, with a universal primer site and UMIs added in the process. TCRdb passed the 5' RACE reads through MiXCR, listing each CDR3 protein once. The sample has hundreds of thousands of distinct CDR3 sequences, roughly 19% seen once. The material was PBMCs, obtained 15 days after the yellow fever booster vaccination. The V gene is TRBV4-3, the J gene TRBJ2-7, with 7 nucleotides matching TRBD1. The receptor's source is a man aged 25-45 years who received the YFV17D yellow fever vaccine. The CDR3 nucleotides are TGCGCCAGCAGCAGCCATCAGGGGGCCTACGAGCAGTACTTC. Its translation: CASSSHQGAYEQYF.